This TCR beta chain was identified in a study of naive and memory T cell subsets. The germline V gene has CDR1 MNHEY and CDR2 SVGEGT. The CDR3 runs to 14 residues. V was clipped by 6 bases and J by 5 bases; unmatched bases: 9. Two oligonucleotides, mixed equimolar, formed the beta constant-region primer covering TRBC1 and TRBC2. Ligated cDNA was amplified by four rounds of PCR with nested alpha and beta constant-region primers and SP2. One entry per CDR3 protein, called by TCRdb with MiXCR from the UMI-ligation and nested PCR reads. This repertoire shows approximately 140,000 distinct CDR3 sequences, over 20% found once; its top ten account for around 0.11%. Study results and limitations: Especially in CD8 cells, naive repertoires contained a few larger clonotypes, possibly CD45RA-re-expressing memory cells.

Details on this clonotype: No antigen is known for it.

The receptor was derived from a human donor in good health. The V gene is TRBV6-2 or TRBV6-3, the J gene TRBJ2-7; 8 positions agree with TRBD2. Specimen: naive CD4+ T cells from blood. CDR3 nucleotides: TGTGCCAGCAGCCATAGCGGGCGGGAGGACGAGCAGTACTTC. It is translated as CASSHSGREDEQYF.